Detailed here is one T cell receptor beta chain. Its antigen is currently not known. No base qualities exist here, and no much larger clone lies one base off it. The data were obtained in a study of OX40 agonist ivuxolimab in advanced cancers. Regarding the research as a whole: Ivuxolimab was a fully human IgG2 agonistic monoclonal antibody targeting the costimulatory receptor OX40 (CD134). Intravenous ivuxolimab was administered to patients every 2 weeks at six dose levels: 0.01, 0.1, 0.3, 1.5, 3 and 10 mg/kg. Of the roughly 52 dose-escalation patients, hepatocellular carcinoma was present in about 19, melanoma in roughly 15, renal cell carcinoma in 9 and head and neck cancer in 9. The dose-escalation cohort was 82.7% male with a mean age of about 65 years, ranging from 23 to 79. Patients were allowed to have had prior anti-PD-1, anti-PD-L1 or anti-CTLA-4 therapy, and roughly 40% of the dose-escalation patients had been treated with checkpoint inhibitors. Partial responses occurred in three dose-escalation patients, of whom one had hepatocellular carcinoma and two had cutaneous melanoma. The point of sequencing TCRbeta in the periphery was to test whether ivuxolimab changed TCR sequence diversity and drove clonal T-cell expansion. The paper describes the monotherapy dose-escalation part (N of about 52 patients) of the phase I trial of ivuxolimab. Paper-wide results and their limitations: Antigen specificity was not determined for the clonally expanded peripheral T cells. Low levels of normalized T-cell clonal expansion were also seen in some patients who did not respond. At doses of 0.1 to 3.0 mg/kg, clonal expansion of both CD4+ and CD8+ T cells in blood was seen between baseline and week 6. In the 0.1-3.0 mg/kg groups, partial responders had among the lowest normalized peripheral clonal expansion, particularly in CD8+ T cells. On average, CD8+ T cells showed more expanded clones than CD4+ T cells after ivuxolimab.

The trial excluded patients who had a history of autoimmune disease or were on systemic immunosuppression. Peripheral blood for TCR sequencing was collected from all dose cohorts at baseline, on cycle 4 day 1, and on cycle 7 day 1. Samples were obtained from an open-label, multicenter, first-in-human phase I dose-escalation trial of ivuxolimab. Adults with locally advanced or metastatic head and neck squamous cell, hepatocellular, melanoma or renal cell carcinoma were enrolled in the trial. CD4+ and CD8+ T cells were sorted separately from peripheral blood before TCR sequencing. Genomic DNA was isolated from the sorted cells so that the TCRbeta CDR3 region could be sequenced. The immunoSEQ Assay was used to sequence the TCRbeta CDR3 regions. In its TCRdb copy, this immuneACCESS table keeps in-frame sequences only and misses some clones. Where compared with another copy, unresolved V genes explain less than half of these, and the others have no known cause. This sample lists tens of thousands of clones; approximately 90% were detected once. The ten largest clones add up to roughly 10% of the sample.

V sheds 4 bases and J sheds 0 bases, leaving 14 bases between their ends. Measured from the cysteine to the phenylalanine, the CDR3 is 16 residues long. Only the CDR3 part of the read is kept: 48 bases, read in frame from the first base. Looking up the germline V gene (reference sequence) yields CDR1 SGHNT and CDR2 YYREEE. The specimen was CD4+ or CD8+ T cells sorted from blood, collected in a trial of the OX40 agonist ivuxolimab. This receptor chain uses TRBV5-4 and TRBJ2-1; the D gene cannot be resolved reliably. The receptor was isolated from an adult with an advanced solid tumor such as melanoma, head and neck, liver or kidney cancer. The CDR3 reads CASSPRKGASYNEQFF. The bases read TGTGCCAGCAGCCCTCGGAAAGGAGCCTCCTACAATGAGCAGTTCTTC.